Listed here are 23 T cell receptor beta chains from one sample, sequenced in a study of shared clonotypes between healthy human individuals. Produced via immunoSEQ multiplex PCR; TCRdb's table is partial and in-frame only. The sample lists about 560,000 clones; about 80% were seen once. Sequenced: PBMCs. These receptor sequences come from a woman aged 40 to 49 in good health. Some clones in this sample may be carry-over from other donors' samples.

This chain uses TRBV28 with TRBJ1-2; unclear D gene. Germline V lookup: CDR1 MDHEN, CDR2 SYDVKM. The CDR3 totals 12 residues. V was cut by 4 bases and J by 7 bases, with 10 bases left in between. In nucleotides, the CDR3 is TGTGCCAGCAGTTCCCGGTTTGGTGGCTACACCTTC. This translates into CASSSRFGGYTF.

This clone is a singleton in its sample. V usage is TRBV5-1 and J usage is TRBJ2-3, with 10 bases identical to TRBD2. The CDR3 sequence is 15 residues long. V was pared by 4 bases and J by 2 bases, with 4 bases of the junction left unmatched. Germline V gene sequence: CDR1 SGHRS, CDR2 YFSETQ. CDR3 coding DNA: TGCGCCAGCAGCAACGGACTAGCGGACACAGATACGCAGTATTTT. It translates to CASSNGLADTDTQYF.

The chain recombines TRBV11-3 with TRBJ2-1; TRBD2 matches at 8 bases. Germline CDR1 reads SGHNT; CDR2 reads YENEEA. The CDR3 covers 15 residues. The V and J ends lost 3 bases and 4 bases, in that order; junction bases with no gene match: 5. The CDR3: CASSLGLGGYNEQFF. For the CDR3, the DNA is TGTGCCAGCAGCTTGGGACTAGGAGGATACAATGAGCAGTTCTTC.

The gene calls are TRBV27 and TRBJ1-1; no definite D call. This CDR3 has 14 residues. V was clipped by 0 bases and J by 4 bases, with 9 bases between them. Germline V gives CDR1 MNHEY, CDR2 SMNVEV (reference sequence). CDR3 loop: CASSLSKRSTEAFF. CDR3 coding DNA: TGTGCCAGCAGTTTATCGAAGCGTTCCACTGAAGCTTTCTTT.

This chain uses TRBV28 with TRBJ2-3, with 10 bases aligning to TRBD2. CDR1 MDHEN and CDR2 SYDVKM come from the germline V gene. CDR3 length: 16 residues. J gave up 5 bases and V 5 bases, and 10 bases lay outside the gene matches. CDR3 in amino acids: CASSPPTSGQRDTQYF. The CDR3 nucleotides read TGTGCCAGCAGTCCCCCGACTAGCGGGCAGAGAGATACGCAGTATTTT.

The rearrangement joins TRBV18 to TRBJ2-1, with 7 bases that match TRBD2. Trimming removed 5 bases from V and 1 base from J; junction bases left unmatched: 5. The CDR3 runs to 15 residues. CDR1 and CDR2 (germline): KGHSH, LQKENI. Here the CDR3 reads CASSAGAESYNEQFF. The CDR3 DNA reads as TGTGCCAGCTCAGCGGGAGCAGAGTCCTACAATGAGCAGTTCTTC.

The chain uses TRBV10-3 and TRBJ1-5; D might be TRBD1 (5 bases). Germline assignment: CDR1 ENHRY and CDR2 SYGVKD. V lost 0 bases to trimming and J lost 3 bases, with 9 bases between them. CDR3 size: 15 residues. The CDR3 spells CAISESRDHNQPQHF. The CDR3 nucleotides are TGTGCCATCAGTGAGTCCCGGGACCACAATCAGCCCCAGCATTTT.

The chain carries TRBV5-4 and TRBJ2-3, with D possibly TRBD2 on 5 matching bases. Germline loops: CDR1 SGHNT, CDR2 YYREEE (reference sequence). V was shortened by 1 base and J by 0 bases, with 15 bases between the two germline ends. The CDR3 covers 17 residues. This CDR3 reads CASSLYVGGLSTDTQYF. For the CDR3, the DNA is TGTGCCAGCAGCTTGTATGTTGGCGGGCTCAGCACAGATACGCAGTATTTT.

This clone turned up a few times. Its ends do not fully match the called genes, so a read error is possible. The rearrangement links TRBV5-6 to TRBJ2-5, with D tentatively TRBD2 (5 bases). The CDR3 consists of 11 residues. CDR1 SGHDT and CDR2 YYEEEE come from the germline V gene. In DNA form, the CDR3 reads TGTGCCAGCAGCTTGGGCTGGGGAGCCGACTTC. Protein sequence: CASSLGWGADF. Based on the CDR3 plus reference TRBV5-6 and TRBJ2-5, the full variable domain is DAGVTQSPTHLIKTRGQQVTLRCSPKSGHDTVSWYQQALGQGPQFIFQYYEEEERQRGNFPDRFSGHQFPNYSSELNVNALLLGDSALYLCASSLGWGADFGPGTRLLVL.

In its sample, this clone was seen a few times. This chain connects TRBV18 to TRBJ1-4, with D possibly matching TRBD1 (6 bases). The CDR3 contains 15 residues. Trimming removed 3 bases from V and 5 bases from J, with 13 bases in between. CDR1 and CDR2 from the germline V gene are KGHSH and LQKENI. CDR3 region: CASSPRGRGNEKLFF. CDR3 nucleotide sequence: TGTGCCAGCTCACCTCGGGGCAGGGGCAATGAAAAACTGTTTTTT.

This chain joins TRBV7-2 and TRBJ2-7; the match to TRBD1 covers 7 bases. This CDR3 is built from 14 residues. The germline V gene encodes CDR1 SGHTA and CDR2 FQGNSA. The V segment lost 5 bases and the J segment 3 bases; nucleotides outside the gene matches: 7. The CDR3 sequence: CASSNGQVGYEQYF. The DNA for the CDR3 is TGTGCCAGCAGCAACGGACAGGTTGGCTACGAGCAGTACTTC.

The chain carries TRBV7-8 and TRBJ2-7, with 9 bases identical to TRBD2. The V segment lost 5 bases and the J segment 4 bases; nucleotides outside the gene matches: 12. There are 16 residues in the CDR3. Germline V lookup: CDR1 SGHVS, CDR2 FQNEAQ. Here the CDR3 reads CASSPARRGRAYEQYF. The CDR3 DNA reads TGTGCCAGCAGCCCCGCCCGGCGCGGGAGGGCTTACGAGCAGTACTTC. The variable domain in full, with the rest retrieved from reference TRBV7-8 and TRBJ2-7, is GAGVSQSPRYKVAKRGQDVALRCDPISGHVSLFWYQQALGQGPEFLTYFQNEAQLDKSGLPSDRFFAERPEGSVSTLKIQRTQQEDSAVYLCASSPARRGRAYEQYFGPGTRLTVT.

The rearrangement uses TRBV28 and TRBJ2-7; no clear D. CDR1 and CDR2 (germline): MDHEN, SYDVKM. The CDR3 loop spans 14 amino acids. V gave up 6 bases and J gave up 4 bases, with 16 bases separating them. In DNA, the CDR3 is TGTGCCAGCAGCCCAAGTACCCCGCCTTACGAGCAGTACTTC. The encoded protein is CASSPSTPPYEQYF.

The chain employs TRBV5-4 and TRBJ1-1; a weak D match, TRBD1 (5 bases). This CDR3 region has 14 residues. The V gene lost 2 bases and the J gene lost 0 bases, with 8 bases spanning the gap. Per the germline V gene, CDR1 is SGHNT and CDR2 is YYREEE (reference sequence). The CDR3 reads CASSLEGLNTEAFF. The CDR3 nucleotides are TGTGCCAGCAGCTTAGAGGGACTGAACACTGAAGCTTTCTTT.

Details on this clone: One end of the junction is discordant with germline, which a read error may explain. The CDR3 loop is CASSPRYPGTSGTTVTQYF. The CDR3 DNA reads as TGTGCCAGCAGCCCGAGATACCCCGGGACTAGCGGAACCACAGTTACGCAGTATTTT. V gene TRBV7-9 combines with J gene TRBJ2-3, with TRBD2 identical over 11 bases. The CDR3 is 19 residues long. The germline V gene has CDR1 SEHNR and CDR2 FQNEAQ (reference sequence).

The rearrangement links TRBV9 to TRBJ2-1; 9 bases map to TRBD2. The length of the CDR3 is 16 residues. CDR1 is SGDLS and CDR2 is YYNGEE in the germline V gene. With 0 bases clipped from V and 7 bases from J, the junction kept 8 bases outside the gene matches. This chain's CDR3 is CASSVGGREGWNEQFF. The CDR3 DNA reads TGTGCCAGCAGCGTAGGTGGGCGGGAGGGTTGGAATGAGCAGTTCTTC.

This clone was recorded many times. The identical CDR3 is also encoded by other nucleotide sequences in the sample. The chain recombines TRBV5-4 with TRBJ2-4; the D is unclear. V was clipped by 0 bases and J by 0 bases, with 4 bases between them. The V gene's germline CDR1 is SGHNT and CDR2 YYREEE (reference sequence). The CDR3 covers 14 residues. Written as DNA, the CDR3 is TGTGCCAGCAGCTTGGGGACAGCCAAAAACATTCAGTACTTC. This codes for CASSLGTAKNIQYF.

This chain joins TRBV30 and TRBJ1-1; no firm D call. In germline, CDR1 is GTSNPN, CDR2 SVGIG (reference sequence). V lost 3 bases, J lost 5 bases, and 16 bases lay in between. This CDR3 spans 14 amino acids. This CDR3 reads CAWSLVVGGTEAFF. CDR3 DNA: TGTGCCTGGAGCCTGGTGGTAGGAGGGACTGAAGCTTTCTTT.

Turning to this clone: One base away lies a much larger clone, so this may be a sequencing read error. Other DNA sequences in the sample encode the same CDR3. This rearrangement joins TRBV7-3 to TRBJ2-1; 8 nucleotides agree with TRBD2. The CDR3 extends over 15 amino acids. The ends lost 5 bases at V and 0 bases at J; junction bases unmatched: 3. Germline V CDR1 and CDR2: SGHTA, FQGTGA. CDR3 residues: CASSPSGSSYNEQFF. The CDR3 nucleotides are TGTGCCAGCAGCCCCAGCGGGAGCTCCTACAATGAGCAGTTCTTC.

In its sample, this clone was seen a few times. This rearrangement joins TRBV5-4 to TRBJ1-2; D is uncertain. The CDR3 extends over 14 amino acids. Germline V gene sequence: CDR1 SGHNT, CDR2 YYREEE (reference sequence). The V end lost 0 bases, the J end lost 5 bases, and 11 bases lay between the germline ends. The CDR3 nucleotides read TGTGCCAGCAGCTTGGCCGGCCAGGTATATGGCTACACCTTC. Its protein is CASSLAGQVYGYTF. The entire variable domain, with the rest obtained from reference TRBV5-4 and TRBJ1-2, is as follows: ETGVTQSPTHLIKTRGQQVTLRCSSQSGHNTVSWYQQALGQGPQFIFQYYREEENGRGNFPPRFSGLQFPNYSSELNVNALELDDSALYLCASSLAGQVYGYTFGSGTRLTVV.

The chain recombines TRBV19 with TRBJ2-1, with D perhaps TRBD2 (7 bases). Germline V gene sequence: CDR1 LNHDA, CDR2 SQIVND (reference sequence). CDR3 length equals 16 residues. The ends were cut back, 7 bases at V and 15 bases at J, with 31 bases in the middle. CDR3 in amino acids: CASMATGGGFPGRGFF. CDR3 bases: TGTGCCAGTATGGCGACGGGGGGCGGGTTCCCAGGAAGGGGGTTCTTC.

This clone was counted once. This chain connects TRBV5-1 to TRBJ1-5; D not resolved. There are 14 residues in the CDR3. Germline CDR1 and CDR2: SGHRS and YFSETQ. V lost 0 bases, J lost 6 bases, and 10 bases lay in between. The CDR3 region is CASSLGTGGQPQHF. Here the CDR3 DNA reads TGCGCCAGCAGCTTGGGGACGGGAGGTCAGCCCCAGCATTTT.

The V and J genes are TRBV29-1 and TRBJ2-5; D assignment may be TRBD1 or TRBD2 (5 bases each). This CDR3 spans 15 amino acids. V gave up 3 bases and J gave up 1 base, with 15 bases separating them. CDR1 and CDR2 (germline): SQVTM, ANQGSEA. The CDR3 region is CSVDRVWGPQETQYF. As DNA, the CDR3 is TGCAGCGTTGACAGGGTATGGGGACCCCAAGAGACCCAGTACTTC.